The 23 T cell receptor beta chains given below trace back to one sample, sequenced in a study of T cells in Graves' hyperthyroidism and ophthalmopathy. Regions amplified from RNA transcripts were the TCR beta CDR3 regions. When the TCR CDR3 underwent first-round RT-PCR, the HTBI primer set was used. TCRdb re-analysed the multiplex PCR reads in MiXCR, keeping a single row per CDR3 protein. The sample lists approximately 600,000 distinct CDR3 sequences; about 15% were seen once. Sequencing was performed on blood. The receptors here all came from a woman in her twenties or thirties with Graves' hyperthyroidism that later progressed to Graves' ophthalmopathy.

With regard to this clonotype: This may come from a read error, since a much larger clone is one base off. The V gene is TRBV20-1, the J gene TRBJ1-2, with a possible D match to TRBD1 (5 bases). The CDR3 consists of 14 residues. Germline lookup yields CDR1 DFQATT and CDR2 SNEGSKA (reference sequence). CDR3 DNA sequence: TGCAGTGCTAGAGAAACGGGGGGAAACTATGGCTGCACCTTC. Translating gives CSARETGGNYGCTF.

This clonotype was observed at least ten times. The chain is built from TRBV18 and TRBJ2-7; D is unclear. The ends were cut back, 6 bases at V and 2 bases at J, with 11 bases in the middle. The CDR3 is made up of 13 amino acids. The germline V gene encodes CDR1 KGHSH and CDR2 LQKENI. The CDR3 sequence: CASSPNGPYEQYF. In DNA, the CDR3 is TGTGCCAGCTCCCCGAACGGACCCTACGAGCAGTACTTC.

This clonotype was counted ten times or more. V gene TRBV2 combines with J gene TRBJ2-7; D is ambiguous. The CDR3 sequence is 15 residues long. The germline V gene encodes CDR1 SNHLY and CDR2 FYNNEI. The V and J ends lost 5 bases and 4 bases respectively, with 18 bases between them. CDR3 sequence (DNA): TGTGCCAGCAGTAACCCCGGTTTGAATCAATACGAGCAGTACTTC. It specifies CASSNPGLNQYEQYF.

This clonotype was seen at least ten times. The chain employs TRBV10-3 and TRBJ2-2; D unresolved. The V and J ends lost 3 bases and 3 bases respectively, with 2 bases between them. From germline, CDR1 is ENHRY and CDR2 SYGVKD. The CDR3 has 12 residues. CDR3 sequence (DNA): TGTGCCATCAGTGACCACACCGGGGAGCTGTTTTTT. Protein sequence: CAISDHTGELFF.

This clonotype was seen many times. The chain couples TRBV29-1 to TRBJ1-2; the match to TRBD1 covers 8 bases. The V and J ends lost 8 bases and 3 bases, in that order; junction bases with no gene match: 5. The CDR3 length is 12 residues. The germline CDR1 and CDR2 sequences are SQVTM and ANQGSEA. This CDR3 is CSSVTGDYGYTF. The DNA for the CDR3 is TGCAGCTCGGTGACAGGGGACTATGGCTACACCTTC.

There are many counts of this clonotype. The rearrangement uses TRBV2 and TRBJ1-5; D perhaps matches TRBD1 (6 bases). The CDR3 extends over 15 amino acids. Germline V gene sequence: CDR1 SNHLY, CDR2 FYNNEI. The V gene lost 6 bases and the J gene lost 0 bases, with 12 bases spanning the gap. Written as DNA, the CDR3 is TGTGCCAGCAGCGTGGACAGTAATAGCAATCAGCCCCAGCATTTT. Protein sequence: CASSVDSNSNQPQHF.

This clonotype was observed a handful of times. This sequence joins TRBV7-8 and TRBJ2-2; D is possibly TRBD1 or TRBD2 (6 bases each). Trimming cost V 4 bases and J 3 bases, with 15 bases left between them. This CDR3 spans 16 amino acids. Germline lookup yields CDR1 SGHVS and CDR2 FQNEAQ. In DNA form, the CDR3 reads TGTGCCAGCAGCTCCTACTGGGGGGCTGACACCGGGGAGCTGTTTTTT. Its protein is CASSSYWGADTGELFF.

This clonotype was observed many times. This rearrangement joins TRBV20-1 to TRBJ1-1; D may be TRBD1 (5 bases). V lost 0 bases and J 2 bases, leaving 13 bases between the germline ends. Germline V CDR1 and CDR2: DFQATT, SNEGSKA (reference sequence). CDR3 length: 15 amino acids. The CDR3 DNA follows: TGCAGTGCTAGAGATCTCCACAGGCTAAACACTGAAGCTTTCTTT. This sequence encodes CSARDLHRLNTEAFF.

This clonotype came up many times. The chain employs TRBV6-1 and TRBJ2-7; either TRBD1 or TRBD2 may fit D (5 bases each). V lost 7 bases, J lost 0 bases, and 16 bases lay in between. The CDR3 has 15 amino acids. In germline, CDR1 is MNHNS, CDR2 SASEGT. CDR3 in DNA: TGTGCCAGCACCCATGGGACGGGACCCTCCTACGAGCAGTACTTC. It encodes CASTHGTGPSYEQYF.

A remark on this clonotype: A much larger clone sits a single nucleotide away, making a read error possible. The chain couples TRBV30 to TRBJ2-5; 10 bases are shared with TRBD2. From germline, CDR1 is GTSNPN and CDR2 SVGIG (reference sequence). CDR3 length: 18 amino acids. J was trimmed by 7 bases and V by 1 base; bases with no gene match: 18. This CDR3 is CAWSATGVLAGVTGTQYF. Here the CDR3 DNA reads TGTGCCTGGAGTGCTACGGGGGTTCTAGCGGGAGTGACAGGGACCCAGTACTTC.

V gene TRBV12-3 or TRBV12-4 combines with J gene TRBJ1-1; 9 nucleotides align to TRBD1. This CDR3 is 14 amino acids long. Trimming took 3 bases from V and 6 from J; bases not matched to a gene: 5. The CDR3 loop reads CASSLAGTGSEAFF. The CDR3 nucleotides are TGTGCCAGCAGTTTGGCCGGGACAGGGTCTGAAGCTTTCTTT.

This clonotype was seen repeatedly, ten times or more. V usage is TRBV28 and J usage is TRBJ2-1, with 10 bases lining up with TRBD2. Germline CDR1 reads MDHEN; CDR2 reads SYDVKM. V was pared by 4 bases and J by 11 bases, with 11 bases of the junction left unmatched. CDR3 size: 15 residues. The CDR3 region is CASSSPGTSAYKQFF. Here the CDR3 DNA reads TGTGCCAGCAGTTCCCCTGGGACTAGCGCCTACAAGCAGTTCTTC.

This clonotype has at least ten counts. This chain joins TRBV20-1 and TRBJ2-7; TRBD1 matches at 8 bases. The ends lost 4 bases at V and 1 base at J; junction bases unmatched: 9. Germline lookup yields CDR1 DFQATT and CDR2 SNEGSKA (reference sequence). The CDR3 is 15 amino acids. CDR3 nucleotide sequence: TGCAGTGCTATTAAACAGGGGGGCCCTTCCTACGAGCAGTACTTC. Its protein is CSAIKQGGPSYEQYF.

To note about this clonotype: This may be a read error, as it is one base from a much larger clone. The chain couples TRBV18 to TRBJ1-5; D perhaps matches TRBD1 (5 bases). This CDR3 is 13 amino acids long. Germline CDR1 is KGHSH and CDR2 is LQKENI. DNA of the CDR3: TGTGCCCGCTCCCGGGGGTTTGGGCAGCCCCAGCATTTT. It yields the protein CARSRGFGQPQHF.

In regard to this clonotype: A much larger clone lies a single base off, so this may be a read error. The chain joins TRBV6-5 to TRBJ2-2; unclear D gene. Germline CDR1 is MNHEY and CDR2 is SVGAGI. The CDR3 extends over 16 amino acids. The CDR3 bases are TGTACCAGCAGTTACTCCGGGTTCCAGACCGGCGGGGAGCTGTTTTTT. This sequence encodes CTSSYSGFQTGGELFF.

Many counts were recorded for this clonotype. The chain has TRBV7-9 and TRBJ1-1; D gene unclear. The CDR3 has 15 amino acids. CDR1 is SEHNR, CDR2 FQNEAQ, per germline (reference sequence). V was pared by 3 bases and J by 1 base, with 12 bases between. CDR3 nucleotide sequence: TGTGCCAGCAGCTTGAACGCGGAGGCGAACACTGAAGCTTTCTTT. Amino acid sequence: CASSLNAEANTEAFF. The whole variable domain, filled in from reference TRBV7-9 and TRBJ1-1, reads DTGVSQNPRHKITKRGQNVTFRCDPISEHNRLYWYRQTLGQGPEFLTYFQNEAQLEKSRLLSDRFSAERPKGSFSTLEIQRTEQGDSAMYLCASSLNAEANTEAFFGQGTRLTVV.

This clonotype was seen ten or more times. The chain carries TRBV24-1 and TRBJ2-7; 13 bases fit TRBD2. J gave up 2 bases and V 3 bases, and 0 bases lay outside the gene matches. The germline CDR1 and CDR2 sequences are KGHDR and SFDVKD. CDR3 length: 15 amino acids. CDR3: CATSDTSGRAYEQYF. Written as DNA, the CDR3 is TGTGCCACCAGTGATACTAGCGGGAGGGCCTACGAGCAGTACTTC.

There are a few counts of this clonotype. The chain links TRBV28 to TRBJ1-2; D is ambiguous. This CDR3 contains 12 residues. V was shortened by 10 bases and J by 8 bases, with 17 bases between the two germline ends. The germline V gene encodes CDR1 MDHEN and CDR2 SYDVKM. This chain's CDR3 is CATPGGRLGYTF. The DNA of the CDR3 is TGTGCCACCCCCGGTGGGCGATTGGGCTACACCTTC.

This clonotype was seen repeatedly, ten times or more. The chain employs TRBV11-3 and TRBJ2-1, with D possibly matching TRBD2 (5 bases). This CDR3 has 15 residues. CDR1 is SGHNT, CDR2 YENEEA, per germline. V lost 5 bases and J 0 bases, leaving 11 bases between the germline ends. Here the CDR3 DNA reads TGTGCCAGCAGCGTACTTAGCGACTCCTACAATGAGCAGTTCTTC. Protein sequence: CASSVLSDSYNEQFF. Full variable domain (rest looked up from reference TRBV11-3 and TRBJ2-1): EAGVVQSPRYKIIEKKQPVAFWCNPISGHNTLYWYLQNLGQGPELLIRYENEEAVDDSQLPKDRFSAERLKGVDSTLKIQPAELGDSAVYLCASSVLSDSYNEQFFGPGTRLTVL.

This clonotype was counted many times. The rearrangement links TRBV28 to TRBJ2-3; 11 nucleotides align to TRBD2. Germline V lookup: CDR1 MDHEN, CDR2 SYDVKM. The CDR3 is 15 residues long. Trimming took 7 bases from V and 4 from J; bases not matched to a gene: 7. The CDR3 reads CASIDSGRASDTQYF. Here the CDR3 DNA reads TGTGCCAGCATTGATAGCGGGAGGGCCTCAGATACGCAGTATTTT. The variable domain in full, completed from reference TRBV28 and TRBJ2-3, reads DVKVTQSSRYLVKRTGEKVFLECVQDMDHENMFWYRQDPGLGLRLIYFSYDVKMKEKGDIPEGYSVSREKKERFSLILESASTNQTSMYLCASIDSGRASDTQYFGPGTRLTVL.

Points on this clonotype: A single base separates this from a much larger clone, so it may be a read error. V is TRBV5-8 and J is TRBJ2-3; a weak D match, TRBD2 (5 bases). This CDR3 is 15 amino acids long. Germline loops: CDR1 SGHTS, CDR2 YDEGEE. Trimming removed 6 bases from V and 1 base from J, with 15 bases in between. The CDR3 nucleotides read TGTGCCAGCACCCTTAGCGATACTCGCACAGATACGCAGTATTTT. Translating it yields CASTLSDTRTDTQYF.

J is TRBJ1-3 and V is TRBV3-1; the D is unclear. CDR3 length: 15 residues. The V and J ends lost 4 bases and 2 bases respectively, with 12 bases between them. In germline, CDR1 is LGHDT, CDR2 YNNKEL (reference sequence). The CDR3: CASSPTAFTGNTIYF. CDR3 DNA sequence: TGTGCCAGCAGCCCGACGGCGTTCACTGGAAACACCATATATTTT. The whole variable domain, filled in from reference TRBV3-1 and TRBJ1-3, reads DTAVSQTPKYLVTQMGNDKSIKCEQNLGHDTMYWYKQDSKKFLKIMFSYNNKELIINETVPNRFSPKSPDKAHLNLHINSLELGDSAVYFCASSPTAFTGNTIYFGEGSWLTVV.

In its sample, this clonotype was seen a few times. The J gene is TRBJ2-2, the V gene TRBV7-9; 14 nucleotides align to TRBD2. The V gene's germline CDR1 is SEHNR and CDR2 FQNEAQ (reference sequence). The CDR3 has 16 residues. J lost 6 bases, V lost 4 bases, and 4 bases had no gene match. The CDR3 reads CASSSGLAGAPGELFF. The CDR3 region has the DNA TGTGCCAGCAGCTCGGGACTAGCGGGAGCCCCCGGGGAGCTGTTTTTT.